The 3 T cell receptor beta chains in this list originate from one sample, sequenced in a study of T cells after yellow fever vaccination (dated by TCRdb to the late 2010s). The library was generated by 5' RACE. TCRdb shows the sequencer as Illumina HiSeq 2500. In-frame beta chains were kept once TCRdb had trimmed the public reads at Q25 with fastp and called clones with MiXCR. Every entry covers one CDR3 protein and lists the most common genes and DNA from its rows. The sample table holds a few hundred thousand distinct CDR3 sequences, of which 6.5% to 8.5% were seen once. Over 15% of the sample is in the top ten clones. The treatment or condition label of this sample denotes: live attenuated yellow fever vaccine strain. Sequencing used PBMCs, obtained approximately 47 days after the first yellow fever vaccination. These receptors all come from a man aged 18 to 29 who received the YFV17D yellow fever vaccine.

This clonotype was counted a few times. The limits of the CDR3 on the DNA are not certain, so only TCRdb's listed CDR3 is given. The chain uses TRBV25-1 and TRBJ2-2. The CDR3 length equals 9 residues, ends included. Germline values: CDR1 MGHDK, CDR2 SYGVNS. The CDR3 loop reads CATPGSCFF.

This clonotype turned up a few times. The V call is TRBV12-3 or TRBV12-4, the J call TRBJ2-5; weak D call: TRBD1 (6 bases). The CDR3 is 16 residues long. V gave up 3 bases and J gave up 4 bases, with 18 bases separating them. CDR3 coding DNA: TGTGCCAGCAGTTTTAGTCAGGGGCGTTTTCCAGAGACCCAGTACTTC. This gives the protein CASSFSQGRFPETQYF.

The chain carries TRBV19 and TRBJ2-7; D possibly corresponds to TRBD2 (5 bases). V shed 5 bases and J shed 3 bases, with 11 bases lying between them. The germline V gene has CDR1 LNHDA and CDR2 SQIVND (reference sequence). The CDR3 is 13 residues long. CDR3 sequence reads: CASSFGEGYEQYV. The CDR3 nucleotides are TGTGCCAGTAGTTTCGGGGAAGGCTACGAGCAGTACGTC.